This T cell receptor beta chain was obtained from a study of OX40 agonist ivuxolimab in advanced cancers. Only in-frame clones appear in the TCRdb table, and some are missing; sequencing was by immunoSEQ multiplex PCR. There are some 11,000 clones in the sample; 70% to 75% occur only once, and approximately 26% lies in the top ten. This specimen consisted of CD4+ or CD8+ T cells sorted from blood, obtained in a trial of the OX40 agonist ivuxolimab. The TCR was taken from an adult with an advanced solid tumor such as melanoma, head and neck, liver or kidney cancer.

As DNA, the CDR3 is TGTGCCAGCAGCGATAGAACAGCGGGCACCGGGGAGCTGTTTTTT. Translated: CASSDRTAGTGELFF. The chain is built from TRBV9 and TRBJ2-2, with a weak D call TRBD2 (6 bases). Trimming removed 3 bases at V and 4 bases at J, with 13 bases between. The CDR3 length is 15 residues. CDR1 and CDR2 from the germline V gene are SGDLS and YYNGEE.